This passage covers 14 T cell receptor beta chains from one sample sequenced in a study of radiation and T cells in renal cell carcinoma. The treatment denotes: 15 Gy SBRT to primary tumor, nephrectomy 4 weeks later. Method: immunoSEQ multiplex PCR; TCRdb's copy keeps in-frame clones and lacks some. There are roughly 20,000 clones in the sample; approximately 62% occur only once, and approximately 12% lies in the top ten. The input for sequencing was tumor tissue, taken from a patient whose treatment included radiotherapy and nephrectomy. The receptors stem from a woman in her 70s with renal cell carcinoma.

The J gene is TRBJ2-2, the V gene TRBV7-8; a weak D match, TRBD2 (6 bases). CDR1 SGHVS and CDR2 FQNEAQ come from the germline V gene. Trimming pared 10 bases from V and 3 bases from J, leaving 12 bases between. The CDR3 is 13 residues long. CDR3 amino acids: CAIRDSYTGELFF. The CDR3 DNA reads as TGTGCCATCCGGGACTCATACACCGGGGAGCTGTTTTTT.

V and J are TRBV5-1 and TRBJ1-1; TRBD1 matches at 9 bases. Unmatched junction bases numbered 5, after V lost 0 bases and J lost 5 bases. The CDR3 totals 15 residues. Germline assignment: CDR1 SGHRS and CDR2 YFSETQ. This CDR3 reads CASSLVGQGSTEAFF. Here the CDR3 DNA reads TGCGCCAGCAGCTTGGTAGGACAGGGGAGTACTGAAGCTTTCTTT.

This clone appeared once. The rearrangement uses TRBV6-6 and TRBJ1-4; D uncertain. In germline, CDR1 is MNHNY, CDR2 SVGAGI (reference sequence). There are 14 residues in the CDR3. V was clipped by 0 bases and J by 3 bases, with 5 bases between them. The CDR3 DNA follows: TGTGCCAGCAGTTACTCGTATTCTAATGAAAAACTGTTTTTT. Translating gives CASSYSYSNEKLFF.

Regarding this clone: This sample includes further DNA sequences coding for the same CDR3. The chain employs TRBV5-6 and TRBJ2-7; the match to TRBD2 covers 14 bases. Looked up from germline, CDR1 is SGHDT and CDR2 is YYEEEE. CDR3 length: 15 residues. V gave up 4 bases and J gave up 0 bases; unmatched junction bases: 0. The DNA for the CDR3 is TGTGCCAGCAGCGGACTAGCGGGGGGCTCCTACGAGCAGTACTTC. This codes for CASSGLAGGSYEQYF.

This clone was observed a handful of times. J is TRBJ1-6 and V is TRBV6-5; D unresolved. In germline, CDR1 is MNHEY, CDR2 SVGAGI. CDR3 length: 14 amino acids. V lost 0 bases, J lost 9 bases, and 9 bases lay in between. CDR3 DNA sequence: TGTGCCAGCAGTTACTCGACCGGGCTTTCACCCCTCCACTTT. This sequence encodes CASSYSTGLSPLHF.

V gene TRBV5-1 combines with J gene TRBJ2-1; 14 bases are a match to TRBD2. The CDR3 runs 15 residues. Germline lookup yields CDR1 SGHRS and CDR2 YFSETQ. The V segment lost 4 bases and the J segment 8 bases; nucleotides outside the gene matches: 5. The CDR3 here is CASSKGLAGADEQFF. DNA of the CDR3: TGCGCCAGCAGCAAGGGACTAGCGGGGGCCGATGAGCAGTTCTTC.

This sequence joins TRBV5-5 and TRBJ1-5; 10 nucleotides line up with TRBD1. CDR1 and CDR2 from the germline V gene are SGHKS and YYEKEE (reference sequence). With V trimmed by 2 bases and J by 6 bases, 5 bases remained unmatched. The CDR3 runs 15 residues. The DNA of the CDR3 is TGTGCCAGCAGCTTCGGGACAGGGGTGGGTCAGCCCCAGCATTTT. Residues: CASSFGTGVGQPQHF.

By frequency in the sample, this clone is hyperexpanded. This chain uses TRBV29-1 with TRBJ2-4; no clear D gene. Deletions cut 3 bases from V and 8 bases from J, with 11 bases between. Per germline, CDR1 SQVTM and CDR2 ANQGSEA. The CDR3 has 12 amino acids. The CDR3 sequence is CSVETARDIQYF. The CDR3 nucleotides are TGCAGCGTTGAGACGGCAAGGGACATTCAGTACTTC.

The sample holds one count of this clone. The genes are TRBV28 and TRBJ1-1; D ambiguous. CDR3 length: 12 residues. Trimming left V 3 bases short and J 3 bases short, with 5 bases between. In germline, CDR1 is MDHEN, CDR2 SYDVKM. The CDR3 bases are TGTGCCAGCAGTTTTATGGACACTGAAGCTTTCTTT. Translated: CASSFMDTEAFF.

This clone was seen a few times. The chain joins TRBV5-1 to TRBJ1-1; no reliable D call. The CDR3 consists of 15 residues. Germline-derived CDR1 and CDR2 are SGHRS and YFSETQ. V shed 4 bases and J shed 1 base, with 14 bases lying between them. The CDR3: CASSPGGSSNTEAFF. DNA of the CDR3: TGCGCCAGCAGCCCCGGCGGCTCCTCGAACACTGAAGCTTTCTTT.

This chain joins TRBV29-1 and TRBJ2-1; D may be TRBD2 (5 bases). Germline loops: CDR1 SQVTM, CDR2 ANQGSEA. Trimming left V 6 bases short and J 3 bases short, with 12 bases between. The CDR3 sequence is 13 residues long. CDR3 in amino acids: CSVELGGYNEQFF. In nucleotides, the CDR3 is TGCAGCGTCGAATTAGGAGGCTACAATGAGCAGTTCTTC.

The chain is built from TRBV2 and TRBJ2-1; a weak D match, TRBD2 (5 bases). Germline values: CDR1 SNHLY, CDR2 FYNNEI. The CDR3 consists of 12 residues. The V end lost 7 bases, the J end lost 13 bases, and 17 bases lay between the germline ends. In DNA form, the CDR3 reads TGTGCCAGCAACCCCCCCGGGGAGAGACAGTTCTTC. Protein: CASNPPGERQFF.

This clone was picked up a small number of times. J is TRBJ2-7 and V is TRBV9; D unclear. The CDR3 totals 16 residues. Germline CDR1 is SGDLS and CDR2 is YYNGEE. The ends were cut back, 3 bases at V and 2 bases at J, with 18 bases in the middle. CDR3: CASSDGPNPTTYEQYF. The CDR3 region has the DNA TGTGCCAGCAGCGATGGACCGAACCCAACTACCTACGAGCAGTACTTC.

Concerning this clone: The sample has other DNA sequences that encode this CDR3 too. The rearrangement uses TRBV7-9 and TRBJ1-1, with a tentative D call TRBD1 (6 bases). Germline V CDR1 and CDR2: SEHNR, FQNEAQ (reference sequence). The CDR3 is made up of 15 amino acids. V was pared by 3 bases and J by 2 bases, with 13 bases between. The CDR3 DNA reads TGTGCCAGCAGCTTCCCGACAGGAGCTAACACTGAAGCTTTCTTT. Amino acid sequence: CASSFPTGANTEAFF.